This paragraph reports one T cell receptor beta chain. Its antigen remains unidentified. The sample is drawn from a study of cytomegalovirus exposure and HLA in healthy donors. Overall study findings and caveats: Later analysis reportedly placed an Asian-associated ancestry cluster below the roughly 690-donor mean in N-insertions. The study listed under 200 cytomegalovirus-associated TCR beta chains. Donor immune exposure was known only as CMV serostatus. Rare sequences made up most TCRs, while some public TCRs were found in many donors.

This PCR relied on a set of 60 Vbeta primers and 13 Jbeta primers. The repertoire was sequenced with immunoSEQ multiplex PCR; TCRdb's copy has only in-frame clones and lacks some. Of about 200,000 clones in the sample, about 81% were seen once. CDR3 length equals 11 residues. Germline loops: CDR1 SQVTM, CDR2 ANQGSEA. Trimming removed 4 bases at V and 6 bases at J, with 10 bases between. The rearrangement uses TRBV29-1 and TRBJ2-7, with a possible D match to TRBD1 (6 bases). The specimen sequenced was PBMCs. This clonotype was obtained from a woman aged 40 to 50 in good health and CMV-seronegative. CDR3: CSVGGLLEQYF. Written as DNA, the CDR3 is TGCAGCGTTGGGGGGCTCCTCGAGCAGTACTTC.